This T cell receptor beta chain was profiled in a study of T cells in Graves' hyperthyroidism and ophthalmopathy. CDR3 length: 15 residues. Trimming cost V 0 bases and J 5 bases; bases outside gene matches: 4. Looked up from germline, CDR1 is LNHNV and CDR2 is YYDKDF (reference sequence). Ten or more counts support this clonotype. Amplified TCR beta CDR3 regions derived from RNA transcripts. Researchers ran a first-round RT-PCR on the TCR CDR3 using the HTBI primer set. TCRdb reprocessed the multiplex PCR reads via MiXCR and lists one record per CDR3 protein. The table records hundreds of thousands of distinct CDR3 sequences, about 14% of them present only once.

This TCR was recovered from a woman in her forties with Graves' ophthalmopathy. Material: blood. This sequence joins TRBV15 and TRBJ1-5, with 7 bases matching TRBD1. The CDR3 here is CATSRDRTGDQPQHF. The CDR3 coding sequence is TGTGCCACCAGCAGAGATAGGACAGGAGATCAGCCCCAGCATTTT.